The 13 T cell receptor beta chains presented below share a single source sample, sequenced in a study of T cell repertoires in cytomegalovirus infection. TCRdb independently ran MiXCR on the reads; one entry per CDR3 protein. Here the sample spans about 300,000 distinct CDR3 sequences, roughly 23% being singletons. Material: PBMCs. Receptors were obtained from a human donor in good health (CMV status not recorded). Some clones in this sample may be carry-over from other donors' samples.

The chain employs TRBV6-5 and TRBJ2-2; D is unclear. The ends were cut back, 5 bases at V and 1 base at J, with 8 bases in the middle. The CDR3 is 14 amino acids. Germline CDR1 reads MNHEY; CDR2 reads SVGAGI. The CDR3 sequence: CASSRKRNTGELFF. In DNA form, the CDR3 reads TGTGCCAGCAGTCGTAAGCGGAACACCGGGGAGCTGTTTTTT.

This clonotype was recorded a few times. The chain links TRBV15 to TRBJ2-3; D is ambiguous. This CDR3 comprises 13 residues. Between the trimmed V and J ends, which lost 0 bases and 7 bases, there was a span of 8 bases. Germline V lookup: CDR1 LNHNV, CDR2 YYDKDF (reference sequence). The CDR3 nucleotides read TGTGCCACCAGCAGAGATCACGTAAATACGCAGTATTTT. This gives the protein CATSRDHVNTQYF.

The chain's CDR3 is CASSGTASYEQYF. The DNA for the CDR3 is TGTGCCAGCAGCGGGACAGCTTCCTACGAGCAGTACTTC. This sequence joins TRBV28 and TRBJ2-7, with TRBD1 matching over 7 bases. Germline V gene lookup returns CDR1 MDHEN and CDR2 SYDVKM. The length of the CDR3 is 13 residues. Trimming removed 6 bases from V and 1 base from J; junction bases left unmatched: 3.

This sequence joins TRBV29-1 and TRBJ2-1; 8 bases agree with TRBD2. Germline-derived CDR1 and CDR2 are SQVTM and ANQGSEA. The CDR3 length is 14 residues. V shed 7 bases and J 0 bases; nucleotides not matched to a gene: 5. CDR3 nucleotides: TGCAGCGCACCAAGCGGGAGCTCCTACAATGAGCAGTTCTTC. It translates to CSAPSGSSYNEQFF.

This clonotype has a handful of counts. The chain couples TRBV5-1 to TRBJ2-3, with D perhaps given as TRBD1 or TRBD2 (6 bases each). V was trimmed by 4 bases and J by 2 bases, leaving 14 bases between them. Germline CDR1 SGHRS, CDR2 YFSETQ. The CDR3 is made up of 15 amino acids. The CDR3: CASSPRRDNTDTQYF. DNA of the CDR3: TGCGCCAGCAGCCCAAGGCGGGACAACACAGATACGCAGTATTTT. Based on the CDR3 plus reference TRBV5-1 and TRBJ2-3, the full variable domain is KAGVTQTPRYLIKTRGQQVTLSCSPISGHRSVSWYQQTPGQGLQFLFEYFSETQRNKGNFPGRFSGRQFSNSRSEMNVSTLELGDSALYLCASSPRRDNTDTQYFGPGTRLTVL.

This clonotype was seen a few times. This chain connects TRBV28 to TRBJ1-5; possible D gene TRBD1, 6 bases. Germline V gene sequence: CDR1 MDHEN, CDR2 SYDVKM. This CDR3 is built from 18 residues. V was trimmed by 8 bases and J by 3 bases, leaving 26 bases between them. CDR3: CASPTRCHREYNNQPQHF. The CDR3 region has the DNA TGTGCCAGCCCCACACGTTGTCACAGGGAGTACAACAATCAGCCCCAGCATTTT.

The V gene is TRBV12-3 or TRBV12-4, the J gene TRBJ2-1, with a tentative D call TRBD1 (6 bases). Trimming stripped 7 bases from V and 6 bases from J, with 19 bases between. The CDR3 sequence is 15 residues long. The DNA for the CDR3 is TGTGCCAGCACGCTCCGGGACACGTCCAGCAATGAGCAGTTCTTC. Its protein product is CASTLRDTSSNEQFF.

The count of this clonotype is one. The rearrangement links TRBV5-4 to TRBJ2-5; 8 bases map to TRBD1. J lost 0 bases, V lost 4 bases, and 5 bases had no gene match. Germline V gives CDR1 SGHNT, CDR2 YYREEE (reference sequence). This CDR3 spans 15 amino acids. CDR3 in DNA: TGTGCCAGCAGCCCGGGGACAGGCTACCAAGAGACCCAGTACTTC. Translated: CASSPGTGYQETQYF.

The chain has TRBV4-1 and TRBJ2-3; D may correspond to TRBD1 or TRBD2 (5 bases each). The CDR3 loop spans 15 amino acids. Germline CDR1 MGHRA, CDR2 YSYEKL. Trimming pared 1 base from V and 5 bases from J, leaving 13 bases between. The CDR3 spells CASSQGPTGGDTQYF. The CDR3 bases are TGCGCCAGCAGCCAAGGTCCCACAGGAGGAGATACGCAGTATTTT.

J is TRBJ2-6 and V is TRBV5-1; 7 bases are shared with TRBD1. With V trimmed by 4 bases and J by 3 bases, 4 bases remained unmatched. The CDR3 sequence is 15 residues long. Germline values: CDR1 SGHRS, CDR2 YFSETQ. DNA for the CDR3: TGCGCCAGCAGCCACACAGGGGATGGGGCCAACGTCCTGACTTTC. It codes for CASSHTGDGANVLTF. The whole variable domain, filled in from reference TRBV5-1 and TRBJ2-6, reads KAGVTQTPRYLIKTRGQQVTLSCSPISGHRSVSWYQQTPGQGLQFLFEYFSETQRNKGNFPGRFSGRQFSNSRSEMNVSTLELGDSALYLCASSHTGDGANVLTFGAGSRLTVL.

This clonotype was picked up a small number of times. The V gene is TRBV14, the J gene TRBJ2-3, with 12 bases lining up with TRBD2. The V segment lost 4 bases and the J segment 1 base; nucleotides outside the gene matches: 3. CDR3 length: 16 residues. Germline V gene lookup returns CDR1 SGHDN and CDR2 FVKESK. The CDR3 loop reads CASSRLAGAGTDTQYF. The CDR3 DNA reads TGTGCCAGCAGCCGACTAGCGGGAGCGGGCACAGATACGCAGTATTTT.

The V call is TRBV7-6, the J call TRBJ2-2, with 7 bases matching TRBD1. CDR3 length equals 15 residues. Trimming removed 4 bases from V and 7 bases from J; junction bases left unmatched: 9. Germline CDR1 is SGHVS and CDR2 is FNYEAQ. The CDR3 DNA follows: TGTGCCAGCAGCTCCTCGACAGGGATTAGCGGGGAGCTGTTTTTT. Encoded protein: CASSSSTGISGELFF.

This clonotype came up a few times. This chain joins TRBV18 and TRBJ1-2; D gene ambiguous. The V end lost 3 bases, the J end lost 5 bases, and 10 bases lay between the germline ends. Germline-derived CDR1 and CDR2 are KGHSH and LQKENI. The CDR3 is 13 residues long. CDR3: CASSPKSAYGYTF. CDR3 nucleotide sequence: TGTGCCAGCTCACCCAAGTCCGCTTATGGCTACACCTTC.